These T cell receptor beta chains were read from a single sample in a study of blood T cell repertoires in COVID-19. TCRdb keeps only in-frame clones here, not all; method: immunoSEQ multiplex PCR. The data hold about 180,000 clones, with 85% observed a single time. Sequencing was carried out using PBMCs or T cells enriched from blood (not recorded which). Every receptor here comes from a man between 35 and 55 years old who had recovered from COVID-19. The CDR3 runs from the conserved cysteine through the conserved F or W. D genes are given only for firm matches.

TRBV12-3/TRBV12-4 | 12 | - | CASSPSPIGQYF
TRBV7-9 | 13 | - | CASSLDSRDGYTF
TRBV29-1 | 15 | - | CSVAGEGWMNTEAFF
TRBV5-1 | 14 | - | CASSLGLTNYGYTF
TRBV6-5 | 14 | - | CASSYVSSYNEQFF
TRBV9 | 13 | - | CASSAIGGLGYTF
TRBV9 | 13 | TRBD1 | CASSVGTGTEAFF
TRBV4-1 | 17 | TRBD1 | CASSLDSGTGFNSPLHF
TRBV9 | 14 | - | CASSVGPGPDGYTF
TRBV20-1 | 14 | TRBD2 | CSASSLAGLNEQFF
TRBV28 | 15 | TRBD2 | CASSFGRGSGETQYF
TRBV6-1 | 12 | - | CASSEARREAFF
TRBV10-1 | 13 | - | CASSPGQNSPLHF
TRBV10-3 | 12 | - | CAIMAPSREAFF
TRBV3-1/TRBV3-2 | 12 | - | CASSHGDETQYF
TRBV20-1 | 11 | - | CSAKGQLDSFF